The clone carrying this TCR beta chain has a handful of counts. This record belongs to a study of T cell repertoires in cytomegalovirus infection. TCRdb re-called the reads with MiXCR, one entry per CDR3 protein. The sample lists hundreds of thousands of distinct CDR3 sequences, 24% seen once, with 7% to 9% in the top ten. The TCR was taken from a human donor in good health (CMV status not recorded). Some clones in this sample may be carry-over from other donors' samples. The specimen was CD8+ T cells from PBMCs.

CDR3 in amino acids: CTSGQGAPNEQFF. The CDR3 DNA follows: TGCACCAGTGGGCAGGGGGCGCCTAATGAGCAGTTCTTC. This chain uses TRBV29-1 with TRBJ2-1; 8 bases fit TRBD1. This CDR3 comprises 13 residues. Germline lookup yields CDR1 SQVTM and CDR2 ANQGSEA.